This T cell receptor (beta chain) came from a study of T cell responses to AZD1222 COVID-19 vaccine. Study results and limitations: A rise in Spike-specific TCR breadth and depth followed two AZD1222 doses.

The method was immunoSEQ multiplex PCR; TCRdb's version includes in-frame clones alone and lacks a portion of them. The data hold some 92,000 clones, with roughly nine tenths observed a single time. Of note for this clone: The antigen remains unidentified. The sample has other DNA sequences that encode this CDR3 too.

V dropped 4 bases and J dropped 1 base, with 9 bases sitting between them. The CDR3 is 13 amino acids. Germline V gene lookup returns CDR1 SGHRS and CDR2 YFSETQ. This chain links TRBV5-1 with TRBJ2-7, with no clear D. The sequencing used peripheral blood, collected on day 0 of AZD1222 vaccination. This receptor was identified in an adult in good health. This CDR3 is CASSPTESYEQYF. The CDR3 DNA sequence: TGCGCCAGCAGCCCCACGGAGTCCTACGAGCAGTACTTC.